Listed here are 3 T cell receptor beta chains from one sample, sequenced in a study of type 1 regulatory T cells. TCRdb independently ran MiXCR on the reads; one entry per CDR3 protein. The sample includes tens of thousands of distinct CDR3 sequences, about 50% of them seen just once. These TCRs' antigens remain unknown. The sequenced sample consisted of cultured non-Tr1 T cells, either the whole culture or a sorted T cell fraction (not recorded which). Every receptor here comes from a human donor in good health.

The rearrangement joins TRBV11-2 to TRBJ2-1; D gene unclear. The V end was cut by 5 bases, the J end by 6 bases, with 8 bases between. Germline values: CDR1 SGHAT, CDR2 FQNNGV. This CDR3 region has 12 residues. CDR3 residues: CASSPSRNEQFF. In DNA, the CDR3 is TGTGCCAGCAGCCCCAGCCGCAATGAGCAGTTCTTC.

V gene TRBV6-4 combines with J gene TRBJ2-3; 7 bases agree with TRBD2. The CDR3 consists of 14 residues. Germline CDR1 reads MRHNA; CDR2 reads SNTAGT. V lost 3 bases to trimming and J lost 4 bases; unmatched junction nucleotides: 4. CDR3 sequence: CASSEQRGADTQYF. The CDR3 region has the DNA TGTGCCAGCAGTGAACAGCGGGGCGCAGATACGCAGTATTTT.

The chain recombines TRBV20-1 with TRBJ1-4; TRBD1 matches 9 bases. J was trimmed by 11 bases and V by 6 bases; bases with no gene match: 13. CDR3 length equals 14 residues. Per germline, CDR1 DFQATT and CDR2 SNEGSKA (reference sequence). CDR3 DNA: TGCAGTGCCAGATATGGGACAGGGTATGGCAAACTGTTTTTT. Protein: CSARYGTGYGKLFF.